This TCR beta chain comes out of a study of blood T cell repertoires in COVID-19. Profiling relied on immunoSEQ multiplex PCR, and the TCRdb table lists in-frame clones only, not all of them. The sample yields over 400,000 clones, approximately 85% seen once. Between the trimmed V and J ends, which lost 1 base and 5 bases, there was a span of 9 bases. This CDR3 has 14 residues. Germline loops: CDR1 SGHNT, CDR2 YYREEE (reference sequence). The sample taken for sequencing was peripheral blood. This clonotype was sampled from a human donor in a cohort sampled during active COVID-19. The chain carries TRBV5-4 and TRBJ2-2; weak D call: TRBD2 (6 bases). The CDR3 DNA is TGTGCCAGCAGCTTGACGGGGGTTACCGGGGAGCTGTTTTTT. Translating it yields CASSLTGVTGELFF.